This TCR beta chain was documented in a study of blood T cell repertoires in COVID-19. There are 15 residues in the CDR3. Germline V gene lookup returns CDR1 SGHTA and CDR2 FQGNSA. V was pared by 6 bases and J by 3 bases, with 5 bases of the junction left unmatched. Sequencing was performed with immunoSEQ multiplex PCR; in TCRdb, only in-frame clones are kept and a portion is missing. The table shows approximately 210,000 clones, with 82% occurring only once. The specimen sequenced was PBMCs or T cells enriched from blood (not recorded which). The chain is built from TRBV7-2 and TRBJ2-3; 11 nucleotides agree with TRBD2. The sequence was obtained from a woman in her sixties or seventies who had recovered from COVID-19. This chain's CDR3 is CASSQTSGETDTQYF. The CDR3 nucleotides are TGTGCCAGCAGTCAGACTAGCGGGGAGACAGATACGCAGTATTTT.